This TCR beta chain emerged from a study of T cell responses to AZD1222 COVID-19 vaccine. Overall study results and limits: Spike-specific TCR repertoires showed rising breadth and depth after two AZD1222 doses. Possibly, clonal diversity was underestimated; donors were largely white British and included more females. Baseline seropositivity occurred in only six AZD1222 recipients. Regions 160-218 and 743-854 dominated among vaccine-associated CD4 TCRs spanning spike.

Sequencing used immunoSEQ multiplex PCR; TCRdb keeps in-frame clones, though not all of them. The sample records tens of thousands of clones, about 84% being singletons. Germline V gene data show CDR1 as SGHTA and CDR2 as FQGNSA. The CDR3 consists of 16 residues. V dropped 1 base and J dropped 5; count of bases not matched to a gene: 5. Remarks on this clone: Its antigen is unknown.

This clonotype was obtained from an adult who received the AZD1222 COVID-19 vaccine. The chain employs TRBV7-2 and TRBJ2-2; TRBD2 matches at 9 bases. This material consisted of peripheral blood, taken 28 days after the second AZD1222 dose. The CDR3 region has the DNA TGTGCCAGCAGCTTAGGAGCGGGGGGAGCTACCGGGGAGCTGTTTTTT. This codes for CASSLGAGGATGELFF.